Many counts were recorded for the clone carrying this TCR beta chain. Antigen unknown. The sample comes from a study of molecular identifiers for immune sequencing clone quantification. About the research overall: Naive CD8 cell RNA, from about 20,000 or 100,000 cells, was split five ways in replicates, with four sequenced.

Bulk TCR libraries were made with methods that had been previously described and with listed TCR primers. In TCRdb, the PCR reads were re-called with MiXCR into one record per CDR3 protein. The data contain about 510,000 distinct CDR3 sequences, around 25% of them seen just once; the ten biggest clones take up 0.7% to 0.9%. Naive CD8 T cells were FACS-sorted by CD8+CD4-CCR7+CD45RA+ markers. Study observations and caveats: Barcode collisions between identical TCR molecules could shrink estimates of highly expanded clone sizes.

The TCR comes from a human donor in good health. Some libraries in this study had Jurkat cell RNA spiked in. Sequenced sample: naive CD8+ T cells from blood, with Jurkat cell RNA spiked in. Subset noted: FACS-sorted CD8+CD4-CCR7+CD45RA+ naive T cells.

The CDR3, as DNA: TGCGCCAGCAGCCAGTCCACTAGCGGGGGTTTCTCAGATACGCAGTATTTT. Translating gives CASSQSTSGGFSDTQYF. V usage is TRBV4-1 and J usage is TRBJ2-3; 11 bases are a match to TRBD2. The CDR3 spans 17 residues. J was trimmed by 4 bases and V by 3 bases; bases with no gene match: 9. Per germline, CDR1 MGHRA and CDR2 YSYEKL.